These 21 T cell receptor beta chains were sequenced from one sample in a study of blood T cell repertoires in COVID-19. TCRdb's table, derived via immunoSEQ multiplex PCR, lists solely in-frame clones and lacks some. The top ten clones hold 5.3% of a sample with under 60,000 clones, around four fifths of them seen once. The specimen was peripheral blood. Every receptor here comes from a human donor in a cohort sampled during active COVID-19.

The V gene is TRBV29-1, the J gene TRBJ1-2; 7 positions agree with TRBD1. CDR1 and CDR2 from the germline V gene are SQVTM and ANQGSEA. J gave up 4 bases and V 7 bases, and 9 bases lay outside the gene matches. The CDR3 covers 13 residues. CDR3 loop: CSAPTGTGYGYTF. In nucleotides, the CDR3 is TGCAGCGCCCCGACAGGGACGGGCTATGGCTACACCTTC.

The chain uses TRBV7-2 and TRBJ2-5; D might be TRBD2 (6 bases). The CDR3 totals 15 residues. Trimming shortened V by 6 bases and J by 7 bases, and 21 bases separated the two germline ends. The germline V gene has CDR1 SGHTA and CDR2 FQGNSA. This CDR3 reads CASRIGGTPGMTQYF. The CDR3 DNA reads TGTGCCAGCAGGATTGGGGGGACCCCAGGGATGACCCAGTACTTC.

The J gene is TRBJ1-6, the V gene TRBV27, with a tentative D call TRBD1 (5 bases). The CDR3 contains 16 residues. V was cut by 3 bases and J by 5 bases, with 14 bases left in between. Germline loops: CDR1 MNHEY, CDR2 SMNVEV (reference sequence). Here the CDR3 DNA reads TGTGCCAGCAGTTTCAGGGCCAGTGGTAATAATTCACCCCTCCACTTT. This codes for CASSFRASGNNSPLHF.

This chain uses TRBV4-2 with TRBJ2-3, with a weak D call TRBD2 (5 bases). The germline V and J ends were trimmed by 1 base and 0 bases, with 14 bases remaining between them. Germline CDR1 LGHNA, CDR2 YNFKEQ. This CDR3 comprises 17 residues. CDR3 residues: CASSQVFSGFSTDTQYF. CDR3 bases: TGTGCCAGCAGCCAAGTGTTTTCGGGGTTCAGCACAGATACGCAGTATTTT.

This clone came up once. This chain links TRBV3-1 (or the pseudogene TRBV3-2) with TRBJ1-5; D ambiguous. V was cut by 1 base and J by 7 bases, with 11 bases left in between. CDR1 LGHDT and CDR2 YNNKEL come from the germline V gene (reference sequence). This CDR3 is 14 amino acids long. The CDR3 DNA is TGTGCCAGCAGCCAAGGGGAGGGTTACCAGCCCCAGCATTTT. It translates to CASSQGEGYQPQHF.

In DNA form, the CDR3 reads TGCGCCAGCAGCCAAGAAATGGCCCGTACAGGGCGAGGCTACACCTTC. This translates into CASSQEMARTGRGYTF. This chain uses TRBV4-3 with TRBJ1-2, with a tentative D call TRBD1 (6 bases). Germline values: CDR1 LGHNA, CDR2 YSLEER. Trimming removed 0 bases from V and 8 bases from J, with 19 bases in between. The CDR3 runs to 16 residues.

This chain links TRBV5-1 with TRBJ2-1, with TRBD2 as a possible D gene (5 bases). CDR3 length: 15 residues. Deletions cut 0 bases from V and 5 bases from J, with 12 bases between. The germline V gene encodes CDR1 SGHRS and CDR2 YFSETQ. The CDR3 protein is CASSLGRESHNEQFF. The DNA of the CDR3 is TGCGCCAGCAGCTTGGGTAGGGAGTCCCACAATGAGCAGTTCTTC.

The chain joins TRBV20-1 to TRBJ2-5; D gene unclear. This CDR3 spans 11 amino acids. Deletions cut 4 bases from V and 2 bases from J, with 5 bases between. The germline V gene has CDR1 DFQATT and CDR2 SNEGSKA (reference sequence). CDR3 coding DNA: TGCAGTGCTACCTATCAAGAGACCCAGTACTTC. This translates into CSATYQETQYF.

In its sample, this clone was seen once. The chain carries TRBV5-4 and TRBJ1-1; TRBD1 aligns across 7 bases. The CDR3 is 16 amino acids. CDR1 and CDR2 (germline): SGHNT, YYREEE (reference sequence). V lost 1 base to trimming and J lost 1 base; unmatched junction nucleotides: 7. CDR3 region: CASSLRDSGTNTEAFF. Here the CDR3 DNA reads TGTGCCAGCAGCTTGCGGGACAGTGGGACGAACACTGAAGCTTTCTTT.

The chain employs TRBV3-1 (or the pseudogene TRBV3-2) and TRBJ2-4, with 9 bases fitting TRBD1. Germline CDR1 LGHDT, CDR2 YNNKEL (reference sequence). The CDR3 length is 18 residues. V gave up 0 bases and J gave up 1 base; unmatched junction bases: 7. CDR3 protein: CASSQDFRDRVAKNIQYF. For the CDR3, the DNA is TGTGCCAGCAGCCAAGATTTTCGGGACAGGGTGGCCAAAAACATTCAGTACTTC.

The rearrangement uses TRBV2 and TRBJ2-5, with D tentatively TRBD1 (8 bases). CDR3 length equals 15 residues. Per germline, CDR1 SNHLY and CDR2 FYNNEI. Trimming removed 4 bases from V and 5 bases from J, with 17 bases in between. The CDR3 here is CASSAPGQGGETQYF. CDR3 nucleotide sequence: TGTGCCAGCAGTGCACCTGGACAGGGAGGGGAGACCCAGTACTTC.

For this clone: A junction boundary mismatches the germline segment, possibly from a read error. This chain connects TRBV6-6 to TRBJ1-5, with 12 bases fitting TRBD1. The length of the CDR3 is 15 residues. Germline lookup yields CDR1 MNHNY and CDR2 SVGAGI (reference sequence). The CDR3 region has the DNA TGTGCCAGCAGTCCCGGGACAGGGGGCAACCAGCCCCAGCATTTT. Its protein is CASSPGTGGNQPQHF.

J is TRBJ2-7 and V is TRBV7-2; D not resolved. CDR1 and CDR2 (germline): SGHTA, FQGNSA. The CDR3 sequence is 14 residues long. V was clipped by 5 bases and J by 0 bases, with 11 bases between them. CDR3 sequence (DNA): TGTGCCAGCAGCCTAGTGGCGGTCTCCTACGAGCAGTACTTC. Its translation is CASSLVAVSYEQYF.

V and J are TRBV7-2 and TRBJ1-6; D is possibly TRBD1 (6 bases). Trimming took 4 bases from V and 6 from J, leaving 13 bases between them. Looked up from germline, CDR1 is SGHTA and CDR2 is FQGNSA. The CDR3 is 15 amino acids. CDR3 DNA sequence: TGTGCCAGCAGCTCGGGACACCGGCTTAATTCACCCCTCCACTTT. Its translation is CASSSGHRLNSPLHF.

This chain links TRBV3-1 (or the pseudogene TRBV3-2) with TRBJ1-2; 9 bases line up with TRBD1. The junction had 4 bases not matched to a gene; V was cut back by 4 bases and J by 7 bases. Germline V CDR1 and CDR2: LGHDT, YNNKEL (reference sequence). This CDR3 is 13 amino acids long. The CDR3 region has the DNA TGTGCCAGCAGCCTACAGGGGGCGACTGGCTACACCTTC. This translates into CASSLQGATGYTF.

CDR3 bases: TGTGCCAGCAGTGAGACAGTTCTTACGGGAAACACCATATATTTT. This encodes CASSETVLTGNTIYF. The chain uses TRBV7-2 and TRBJ1-3; D may be TRBD1 (5 bases). Germline V gene lookup returns CDR1 SGHTA and CDR2 FQGNSA. The CDR3 is 15 residues long. V was shortened by 6 bases and J by 4 bases, with 16 bases between the two germline ends.

This clone was seen only once. The J gene is TRBJ1-6, the V gene TRBV7-2; D is perhaps TRBD1 (6 bases). V was pared by 3 bases and J by 9 bases, with 9 bases between. The CDR3 consists of 13 residues. Germline CDR1 reads SGHTA; CDR2 reads FQGNSA. The DNA of the CDR3 is TGTGCCAGCAGCTTGGGACATTCTTCACCCCTCCACTTT. This gives the protein CASSLGHSSPLHF.

Comments on this clone: The sample holds other DNA sequences that translate to the same CDR3. The V gene is TRBV5-1, the J gene TRBJ2-7, with TRBD1 matching over 7 bases. Germline trimming cut 0 bases from V and 2 bases from J; bases unmatched to any gene: 2. This CDR3 is built from 14 residues. The germline V gene has CDR1 SGHRS and CDR2 YFSETQ. This CDR3 is CASSLGQGAYEQYF. The CDR3 DNA sequence: TGCGCCAGCAGCTTGGGGCAGGGGGCCTACGAGCAGTACTTC.

The chain is built from TRBV4-1 and TRBJ1-5, with D unresolved. Germline V lookup: CDR1 MGHRA, CDR2 YSYEKL. The length of the CDR3 is 15 residues. Trimming removed 4 bases from V and 6 bases from J, with 16 bases in between. In DNA, the CDR3 is TGCGCCAGCAGCCGCACGACGGGAGTTGGTCAGCCCCAGCATTTT. Its translation is CASSRTTGVGQPQHF.

The rearrangement uses TRBV6-4 and TRBJ2-2; 8 nucleotides align to TRBD1. Germline V gene sequence: CDR1 MRHNA, CDR2 SNTAGT. J gave up 3 bases and V 6 bases, and 3 bases lay outside the gene matches. This CDR3 contains 14 residues. The CDR3 coding sequence is TGTGCCAGCAGACCGACAGGGGACACCGGGGAGCTGTTTTTT. Translating it yields CASRPTGDTGELFF.

The rearrangement links TRBV21-1 to TRBJ2-3; TRBD1, as called in the table, went unchecked against the DNA. TRBV21-1 is termed a pseudogene. This CDR3 is 16 amino acids long. This CDR3 is CASISGQSRTTDTQYF. CDR3 sequence (DNA): TGTGCCAGCATCAGTGGACAGTCTAGGACCACAGATACGCAGTATTTT.